This T cell receptor (beta chain) was obtained from a study of T cells after yellow fever vaccination. TCRdb ran MiXCR on the 5' RACE reads and lists one entry per CDR3 protein. Here the sample spans around 320,000 distinct CDR3 sequences, about 4.5% being singletons. This clonotype appeared a few times. The antigen is undetermined. The study, taken as a whole, reports: Clonotypes appearing in both CD4 and CD8 compartments existed, and their share was small.

There are 16 residues in the CDR3. The trim removed 6 bases at V and 0 bases at J, leaving 3 bases unmatched. From germline, CDR1 is KGHDR and CDR2 SFDVKD. This chain joins TRBV24-1 and TRBJ2-6, with 8 bases aligning to TRBD1. The receptor was isolated from a young man who received the YFV17D yellow fever vaccine. The sequencing here drew on PBMCs, taken 15 days after the yellow fever booster vaccination. CDR3 sequence (DNA): TGTGCCACCAGTAAAACAGGGGGCTCTGGGGCCAACGTCCTGACTTTC. Translated, it gives CATSKTGGSGANVLTF.